Described below is a single T cell receptor beta chain sequence and its context. The CDR3 has 15 residues. Germline V gene data show CDR1 as LNHNV and CDR2 as YYDKDF (reference sequence). V gave up 0 bases and J gave up 4 bases; unmatched junction bases: 2. Only in-frame clones appear in the TCRdb table, and some are missing; sequencing was by immunoSEQ multiplex PCR. This sample has 200,000 to 250,000 clones, with around three quarters found just once. These data are taken from a study of blood T cell repertoires in COVID-19. The receptor's source is a woman in her 70s with acute or convalescent COVID-19. The sequencing sample was made of peripheral blood. The rearrangement links TRBV15 to TRBJ2-2; 7 nucleotides align to TRBD1. Written as DNA, the CDR3 is TGTGCCACCAGCAGAGATTCAGGGGGCACCGGGGAGCTGTTTTTT. Protein: CATSRDSGGTGELFF.